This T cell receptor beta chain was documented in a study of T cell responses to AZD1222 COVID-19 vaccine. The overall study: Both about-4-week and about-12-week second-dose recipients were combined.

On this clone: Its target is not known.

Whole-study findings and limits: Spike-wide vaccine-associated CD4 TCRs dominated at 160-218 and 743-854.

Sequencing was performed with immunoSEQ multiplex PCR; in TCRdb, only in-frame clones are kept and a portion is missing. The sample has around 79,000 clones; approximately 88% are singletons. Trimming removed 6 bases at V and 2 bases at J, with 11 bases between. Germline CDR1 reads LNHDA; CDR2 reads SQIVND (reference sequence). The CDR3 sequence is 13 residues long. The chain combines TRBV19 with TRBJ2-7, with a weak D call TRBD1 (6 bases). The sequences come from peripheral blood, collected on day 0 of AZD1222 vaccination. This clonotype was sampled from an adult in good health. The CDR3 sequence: CASSFGQPYEQYF. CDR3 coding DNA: TGTGCCAGTAGCTTCGGACAGCCCTACGAGCAGTACTTC.